One sample yielded the 14 T cell receptor beta chains listed below, sequenced in a study of control samples from healthy donors and cancer patients. Generated by immunoSEQ multiplex PCR, the TCRdb table keeps only in-frame clones and is missing some. Here the sample spans fewer than 9,500 clones, about 91% being singletons. The sequenced sample consisted of PBMCs. Every receptor here comes from a man aged 55 to 70 with colorectal cancer.

In its sample, this clone was seen once. The CDR3 DNA sequence: TGTGCCAGCAGTATAGGTGGATCTGCTGAAGCTTTCTTT. This codes for CASSIGGSAEAFF. V usage is TRBV5-4 and J usage is TRBJ1-1; D uncertain. Germline loops: CDR1 SGHNT, CDR2 YYREEE (reference sequence). CDR3 size: 13 residues. Trimming left V 5 bases short and J 6 bases short, with 14 bases between. The full variable domain, rest sourced from reference TRBV5-4 and TRBJ1-1, is ETGVTQSPTHLIKTRGQQVTLRCSSQSGHNTVSWYQQALGQGPQFIFQYYREEENGRGNFPPRFSGLQFPNYSSELNVNALELDDSALYLCASSIGGSAEAFFGQGTRLTVV.

V and J are TRBV2 and TRBJ1-5; D perhaps matches TRBD1 (5 bases). Germline V gene sequence: CDR1 SNHLY, CDR2 FYNNEI. Deletions cut 6 bases from V and 3 bases from J, with 9 bases between. This CDR3 contains 13 residues. The CDR3 spells CASRRDVNQPQHF. CDR3 DNA: TGTGCCAGCAGACGGGACGTCAATCAGCCCCAGCATTTT.

The chain has TRBV5-1 and TRBJ1-2, with D maybe TRBD1 (6 bases). Trimming removed 2 bases from V and 7 bases from J, with 18 bases in between. The CDR3 length is 15 residues. Per germline, CDR1 SGHRS and CDR2 YFSETQ. The CDR3: CASSFPLQGQAGYTF. CDR3 bases: TGCGCCAGCAGCTTCCCCCTTCAGGGGCAGGCTGGCTACACCTTC.

The V gene is TRBV11-2, the J gene TRBJ1-3, with D unclear. Germline CDR1 is SGHAT and CDR2 is FQNNGV. The germline V and J ends were trimmed by 5 bases and 0 bases, with 20 bases remaining between them. The CDR3 is 18 amino acids. CDR3 region: CASSLRFGVPSSGNTIYF. CDR3 bases: TGTGCCAGCAGCCTTAGGTTCGGGGTCCCGAGCTCTGGAAACACCATATATTTT.

CDR3 loop: CASSYPTGGPLKTEAFF. Written as DNA, the CDR3 is TGTGCCAGCAGTTACCCTACAGGGGGCCCGTTAAAGACTGAAGCTTTCTTT. The chain links TRBV6-2 or TRBV6-3 to TRBJ1-1; 9 positions agree with TRBD1. This CDR3 has 17 amino acids. V shed 2 bases, J shed 5 bases, and the junction held 12 bases outside the gene matches. CDR1 and CDR2 (germline): MNHEY, SVGEGT.

V gene TRBV11-2 combines with J gene TRBJ2-3; the match to TRBD2 covers 10 bases. V lost 3 bases, J lost 6 bases, and 6 bases stayed unmatched. Germline V gives CDR1 SGHAT, CDR2 FQNNGV. The CDR3 is 15 amino acids. The DNA of the CDR3 is TGTGCCAGCAGCTTCAGCGGGGGGGCCGGGGATACGCAGTATTTT. This encodes CASSFSGGAGDTQYF.

V is TRBV7-9 and J is TRBJ2-5, with D maybe TRBD2 (7 bases). The V end lost 0 bases, the J end lost 3 bases, and 8 bases lay between the germline ends. In germline, CDR1 is SEHNR, CDR2 FQNEAQ (reference sequence). The CDR3 loop spans 14 amino acids. CDR3 protein: CASSLAGGEETQYF. The CDR3 region has the DNA TGTGCCAGCAGCTTAGCAGGGGGGGAAGAGACCCAGTACTTC.

This chain connects TRBV6-2 or TRBV6-3 to TRBJ1-1; perhaps TRBD1 as D (5 bases). V lost 6 bases to trimming and J lost 2 bases, with 10 bases between them. The V gene's germline CDR1 is MNHEY and CDR2 SVGEGT. The CDR3 runs to 13 residues. The CDR3 bases are TGTGCCAGCAGCTGGGGGTCCAACACTGAAGCTTTCTTT. Translation gives CASSWGSNTEAFF.

The chain couples TRBV5-1 to TRBJ2-5; the D gene could be TRBD1 or TRBD2 (6 bases each). The CDR3 totals 16 residues. Germline V gene data show CDR1 as SGHRS and CDR2 as YFSETQ. V dropped 8 bases and J dropped 5 bases, with 25 bases sitting between them. For the CDR3, the DNA is TGCGCCAGTCGATCGGGGGCTAGTAGTATAGCGGAGACCCAGTACTTC. It encodes CASRSGASSIAETQYF.

The J gene is TRBJ2-7, the V gene TRBV3-1 (or the pseudogene TRBV3-2); 7 bases fit TRBD1. After removal of 3 bases from V and 1 base from J, the junction contained 6 bases not matched to a gene. The CDR3 is made up of 15 amino acids. Germline V lookup: CDR1 LGHDT, CDR2 YNNKEL (reference sequence). CDR3 coding DNA: TGTGCCAGCAGCCACCGGGACAGTTTTTCCTACGAGCAGTACTTC. Residues: CASSHRDSFSYEQYF.

The count of this clone is one. The chain is built from TRBV4-3 and TRBJ2-2; 8 bases fit TRBD2. The length of the CDR3 is 16 residues. Germline V lookup: CDR1 LGHNA, CDR2 YSLEER. V trimming: 1 base; J trimming: 7 bases; junction bases outside the gene matches: 8. The CDR3 nucleotides are TGCGCCAGCAGCCAAGTCTCGGGGGGGCCAGACGGGGAGCTGTTTTTT. Protein product: CASSQVSGGPDGELFF.

This clone has just a few counts. V usage is TRBV9 and J usage is TRBJ2-2; the match to TRBD1 covers 8 bases. J was trimmed by 1 base and V by 0 bases; bases with no gene match: 5. Germline lookup yields CDR1 SGDLS and CDR2 YYNGEE. The CDR3 extends over 17 amino acids. The CDR3 region is CASSVARDRGNTGELFF. In nucleotides, the CDR3 is TGTGCCAGCAGCGTAGCTCGAGACAGGGGGAACACCGGGGAGCTGTTTTTT.

This chain connects TRBV6-2 or TRBV6-3 to TRBJ1-2; tentatively, D is TRBD1 (6 bases). The CDR3 covers 15 residues. In germline, CDR1 is MNHEY, CDR2 SVGEGT. Trimming left V 6 bases short and J 8 bases short, with 22 bases between. The DNA of the CDR3 is TGTGCCAGCAGCCCGGTAGCACCCTTCCAGGGGGGCTACACCTTC. Its translation: CASSPVAPFQGGYTF.

The rearrangement links TRBV2 to TRBJ2-5; no definite D call. The CDR3 loop spans 12 amino acids. Germline V gives CDR1 SNHLY, CDR2 FYNNEI. V was pared by 7 bases and J by 4 bases, with 10 bases between. CDR3 sequence (DNA): TGTGCCAGCAAACAGCTCGCAGAGACCCAGTACTTC. Encoded protein: CASKQLAETQYF. Together with reference TRBV2 and TRBJ2-5, the CDR3 gives the full variable domain: EPEVTQTPSHQVTQMGQEVILRCVPISNHLYFYWYRQILGQKVEFLVSFYNNEISEKSEIFDDQFSVERPDGSNFTLKIRSTKLEDSAMYFCASKQLAETQYFGPGTRLLVL.